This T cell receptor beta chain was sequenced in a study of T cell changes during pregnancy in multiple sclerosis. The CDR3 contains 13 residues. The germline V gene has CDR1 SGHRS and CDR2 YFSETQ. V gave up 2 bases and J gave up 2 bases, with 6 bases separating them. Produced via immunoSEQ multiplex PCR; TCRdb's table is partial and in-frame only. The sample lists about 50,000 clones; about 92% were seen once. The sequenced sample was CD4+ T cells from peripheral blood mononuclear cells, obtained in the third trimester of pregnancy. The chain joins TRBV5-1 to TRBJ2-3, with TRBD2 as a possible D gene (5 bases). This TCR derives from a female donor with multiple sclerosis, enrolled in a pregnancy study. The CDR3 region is CASSFRDTDTQYF. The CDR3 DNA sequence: TGCGCCAGCAGCTTTCGGGACACAGATACGCAGTATTTT.